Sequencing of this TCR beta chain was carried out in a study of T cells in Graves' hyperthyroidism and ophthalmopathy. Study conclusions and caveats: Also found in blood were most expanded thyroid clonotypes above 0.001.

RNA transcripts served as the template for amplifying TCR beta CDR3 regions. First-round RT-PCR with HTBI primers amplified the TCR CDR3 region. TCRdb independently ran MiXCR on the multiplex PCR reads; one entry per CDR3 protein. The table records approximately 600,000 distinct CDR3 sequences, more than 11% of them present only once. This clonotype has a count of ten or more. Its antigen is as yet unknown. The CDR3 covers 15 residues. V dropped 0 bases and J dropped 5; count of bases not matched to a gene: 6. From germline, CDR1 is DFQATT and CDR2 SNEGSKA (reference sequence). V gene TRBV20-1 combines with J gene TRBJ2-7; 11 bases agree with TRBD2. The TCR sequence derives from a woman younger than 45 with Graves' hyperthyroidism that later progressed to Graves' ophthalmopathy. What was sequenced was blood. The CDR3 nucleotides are TGCAGTGCTAGAGATCAGTCTAGCGGGAGGAACGAGCAGTACTTC. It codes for CSARDQSSGRNEQYF.